This entry is about one T cell receptor beta chain. Its antigen is unidentified. These data are taken from a study of T cells after yellow fever vaccination. Study-wide points: Across the CD4 and CD8 compartments, a small share of clonotypes was present in both. The presence of abundant clonotypes contaminating from the bulk population was possible in FACS-sorted repertoires. Reappearing after the booster were most of the clones from primary vaccination (approximately 96% CD4, around 88% CD8).

The CDR3 consists of 14 residues. V was clipped by 1 base and J by 2 bases, with 8 bases between them. CDR1 LGHNA and CDR2 YNFKEQ come from the germline V gene. The authors made TCR cDNA by 5'RACE template switching, adding a universal primer site and UMIs. Using its own MiXCR run on the 5' RACE reads, TCRdb lists one record per CDR3 protein. The sample contains 300,000 or so distinct CDR3 sequences, around 9.3% of which appear only once. The chain is built from TRBV4-2 and TRBJ2-5, with no clear D. The sequence came from a man younger than 30 who received the YFV17D yellow fever vaccine. The sequencing used CD4+ T cells sorted from PBMCs, collected 5 days after the yellow fever booster vaccination. CDR3 sequence: CASSQGGSQETQYF. For the CDR3, the DNA is TGTGCCAGCAGCCAAGGAGGTTCGCAAGAGACCCAGTACTTC.